This T cell receptor (beta chain) is from a study of blood T cells in healthy people across ages. Overall study findings and caveats: TCR beta diversity per million T cells fell roughly linearly with age.

No fewer than 5.5 micrograms of total RNA were isolated from every sample. The second PCR ran about 6 to 11 cycles with a sample-barcoded 5' primer and J-beta primers. A template-switch adaptor containing 12 random nucleotides labeled each cDNA molecule. TCRdb reprocessed the 5' RACE reads with MiXCR, giving one entry per CDR3 protein. The profile shows fewer than 800,000 distinct CDR3 sequences, 45% to 50% of them singletons. As concerns this clonotype: As yet, its antigen is unknown.

The CDR3 is made up of 13 amino acids. CDR1 MDHEN and CDR2 SYDVKM come from the germline V gene. Trimming took off 9 bases at V and 6 bases at J, with 15 bases between the two ends. This chain links TRBV28 with TRBJ2-1; TRBD2 is a possible D gene (5 bases). This TCR came from a woman in her sixties or seventies in good health. The sample taken for sequencing was blood. The CDR3 is CASQPGSSNEQFF. The CDR3 nucleotides read TGTGCCAGTCAACCGGGAAGTAGCAATGAGCAGTTCTTC.